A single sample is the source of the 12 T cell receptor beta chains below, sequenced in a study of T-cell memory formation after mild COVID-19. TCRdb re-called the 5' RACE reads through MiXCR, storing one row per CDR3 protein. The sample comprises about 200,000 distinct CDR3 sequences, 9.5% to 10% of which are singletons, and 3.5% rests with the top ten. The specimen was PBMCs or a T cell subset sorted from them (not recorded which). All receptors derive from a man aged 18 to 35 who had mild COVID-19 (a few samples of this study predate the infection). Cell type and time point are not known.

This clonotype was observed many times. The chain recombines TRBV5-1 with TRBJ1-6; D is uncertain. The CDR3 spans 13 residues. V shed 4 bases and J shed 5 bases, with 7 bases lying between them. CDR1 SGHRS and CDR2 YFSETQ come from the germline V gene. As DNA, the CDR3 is TGCGCCAGCAGCGGAACCGATAATTCACCCCTCCACTTT. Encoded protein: CASSGTDNSPLHF.

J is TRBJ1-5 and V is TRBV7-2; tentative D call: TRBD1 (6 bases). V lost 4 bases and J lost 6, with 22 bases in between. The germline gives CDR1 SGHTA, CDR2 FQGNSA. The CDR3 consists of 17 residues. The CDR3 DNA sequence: TGTGCCAGCAGCTCGGAGGCATTCCAGGGGCATGGTCAGCCCCAGCATTTT. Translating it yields CASSSEAFQGHGQPQHF. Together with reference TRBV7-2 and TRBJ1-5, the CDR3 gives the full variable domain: GAGVSQSPSNKVTEKGKDVELRCDPISGHTALYWYRQSLGQGLEFLIYFQGNSAPDKSGLPSDRFSAERTGGSVSTLTIQRTQQEDSAVYLCASSSEAFQGHGQPQHFGDGTRLSIL.

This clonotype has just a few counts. The CDR3 DNA follows: TGCGCCAGCAGCTTGGCCGGAGGAGCGGGGGCCGCAGATACGCAGTATTTT. As protein: CASSLAGGAGAADTQYF. The chain has TRBV5-1 and TRBJ2-3, with 8 nucleotides matching TRBD2. CDR1 is SGHRS and CDR2 is YFSETQ in the germline V gene. The V segment lost 0 bases and the J segment 4 bases; nucleotides outside the gene matches: 10. This CDR3 comprises 17 residues.

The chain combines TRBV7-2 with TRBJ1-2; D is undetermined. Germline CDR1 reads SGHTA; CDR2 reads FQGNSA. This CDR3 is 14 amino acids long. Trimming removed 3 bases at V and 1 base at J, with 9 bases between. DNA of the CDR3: TGTGCCAGCAGCTTTGTGGATTTTAACTATGGCTACACCTTC. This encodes CASSFVDFNYGYTF.

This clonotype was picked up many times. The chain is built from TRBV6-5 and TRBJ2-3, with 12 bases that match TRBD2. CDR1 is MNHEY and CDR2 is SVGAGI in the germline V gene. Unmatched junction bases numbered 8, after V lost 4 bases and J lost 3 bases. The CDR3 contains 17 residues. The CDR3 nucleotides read TGTGCCAGCAGTTTTTCTAGCGGGGGGGATCCGACAGATACGCAGTATTTT. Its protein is CASSFSSGGDPTDTQYF.

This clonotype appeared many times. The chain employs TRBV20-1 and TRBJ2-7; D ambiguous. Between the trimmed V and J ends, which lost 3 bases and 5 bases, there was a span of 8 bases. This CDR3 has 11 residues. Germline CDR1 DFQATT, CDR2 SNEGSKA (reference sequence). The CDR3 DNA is TGCAGTGCTAGGGGCCGGAACGAGCAGTACTTC. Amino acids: CSARGRNEQYF.

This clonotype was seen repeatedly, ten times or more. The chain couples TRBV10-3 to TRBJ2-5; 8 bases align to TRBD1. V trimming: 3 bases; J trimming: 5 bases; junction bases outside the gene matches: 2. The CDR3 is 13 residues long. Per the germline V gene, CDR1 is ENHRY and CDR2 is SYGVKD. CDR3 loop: CAISDRGRETQYF. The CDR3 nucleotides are TGTGCCATCAGTGACAGGGGGCGGGAGACCCAGTACTTC.

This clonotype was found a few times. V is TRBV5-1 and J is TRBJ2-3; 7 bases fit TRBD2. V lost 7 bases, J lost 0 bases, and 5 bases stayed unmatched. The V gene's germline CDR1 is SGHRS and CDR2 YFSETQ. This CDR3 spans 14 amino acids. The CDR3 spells CASRSLASTDTQYF. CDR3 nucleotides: TGCGCCAGCCGTTCACTAGCGAGCACAGATACGCAGTATTTT.

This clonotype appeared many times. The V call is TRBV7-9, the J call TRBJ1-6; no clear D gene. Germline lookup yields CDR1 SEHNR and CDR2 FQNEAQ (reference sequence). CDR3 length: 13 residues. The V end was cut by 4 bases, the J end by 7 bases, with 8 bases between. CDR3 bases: TGTGCCAGCAGCTATGGACGGAATTCACCCCTCCACTTT. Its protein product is CASSYGRNSPLHF.

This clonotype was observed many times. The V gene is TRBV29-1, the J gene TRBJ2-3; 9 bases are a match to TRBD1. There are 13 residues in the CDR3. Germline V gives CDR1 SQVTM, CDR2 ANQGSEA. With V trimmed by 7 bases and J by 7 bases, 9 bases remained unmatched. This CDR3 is CSATTGGTNTQYF. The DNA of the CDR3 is TGCAGCGCTACGACAGGGGGAACCAATACGCAGTATTTT.

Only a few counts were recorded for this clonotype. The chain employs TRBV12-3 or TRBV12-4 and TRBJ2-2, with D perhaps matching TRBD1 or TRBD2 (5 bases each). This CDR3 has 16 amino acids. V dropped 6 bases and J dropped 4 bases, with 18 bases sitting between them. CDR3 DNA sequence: TGTGCCAGCAGCCCTCCTCCTGGGGGACCCACCGGGGAGCTGTTTTTT. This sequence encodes CASSPPPGGPTGELFF.

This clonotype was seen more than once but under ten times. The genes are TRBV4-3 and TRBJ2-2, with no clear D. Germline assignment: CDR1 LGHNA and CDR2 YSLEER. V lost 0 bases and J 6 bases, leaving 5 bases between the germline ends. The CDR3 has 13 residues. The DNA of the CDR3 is TGCGCCAGCAGCCAAGAGAGGTCCGGGGAGCTGTTTTTT. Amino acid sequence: CASSQERSGELFF.